This T cell receptor beta chain was profiled in a study of T cells after yellow fever vaccination (dated by TCRdb to 2018 to 2020). Regarding the research as a whole: The SMART-Seq v4 Ultra Low Input RNA kit was used to prepare libraries from fractions with low cell numbers. To follow T-cell clones before and after primary and booster YFV17D yellow fever vaccination, bulk TCR alpha and beta repertoires were sequenced over time. Two healthy male donors, one aged 18 to 29 and one aged 30 to 40 years, were included in the cohort. Blood samples were taken at several timepoints before and after primary and secondary immunization, and bulk PBMC replicates and cell subsets were isolated. General conclusions and limits of the study: The study included only a couple of donors, which limits how far the findings can be generalized. Computational filtering was required because FACS-sorted repertoires could contain abundant contaminating clonotypes from the bulk population. Compared with the primary T-cell response, the secondary T-cell response was faster but weaker, reaching its peak on day 5 rather than on day 15. After the booster, most of the clones that had expanded following primary vaccination were detected again (roughly 97% of CD4 and 80% to 90% of CD8), which suggests that memory was broadly maintained. A small fraction of clonotypes showed up in both the CD4 and CD8 compartments, probably as a result of convergent recombination.

This specimen's treatment or condition label, per the study, means: live attenuated yellow fever vaccine strain. Two biological replicates of bulk PBMCs were collected at each blood-draw timepoint. PBMCs were isolated from peripheral blood using a standard Ficoll-Paque protocol. RNA was extracted with TriZol from bulk PBMCs, CD4 and CD8 fractions, and dextramer-positive and dextramer-negative fractions. This clonotype appeared a few times. There is no known antigen for this receptor. Within one base of it there is no much larger clone, and no base qualities were kept. Synthesis of TCR cDNA relied on 5'RACE template switching, a step that introduced a universal primer site along with unique molecular identifiers. Priming for cDNA synthesis came from both the TCR alpha and TCR beta constant segments. Libraries were amplified in two PCR steps, with sample barcodes and sequencing adapters added in the second step. Sequencing of libraries was done on Illumina HiSeq 2500 (2x100 bp) or NovaSeq (2x150 bp). In the authors' own workflow: Reads were demultiplexed and collapsed into UMI consensus sequences with MIGEC, and V(D)J alignment was performed with MiXCR. Using edgeR on replicate PBMC samples, clonotypes were called vaccine-responding if FDR was below 0.01 and the log2 fold change was above 5 up to day 15. CD4 or CD8 identity was assigned to each bulk clonotype according to whether the clonotype was present at higher abundance in the sequenced CD4 repertoire or the sequenced CD8 repertoire. The public reads were run again by TCRdb, first through fastp at Q25 and then through MiXCR, and only productive beta chains were kept. Each record represents a unique CDR3 protein, reported with the most common genes and DNA among its rows. V and J calls and clone size were set by TCRdb, not the authors. The sample records some 600,000 distinct CDR3 sequences, approximately 13% of which are singletons. The biggest ten clones account for 14% to 15% of the sample.

Sequences SGHNT (CDR1) and YYREEE (CDR2) are obtained from the germline V gene (reference sequence). The CDR3 has 13 amino acids, counting the end cysteine and phenylalanine. Only the CDR3 DNA stays, 39 bases, in frame from base 1. V loses 4 bases, J loses 8 bases, and the germline ends lie 15 bases apart. The source of this sequence is a man aged 25 to 40 who received the YFV17D yellow fever vaccine. The V and J segments used are TRBV5-4 and TRBJ1-2; no D gene is confidently identified. Sequencing was performed on PBMCs, taken on the day of the yellow fever booster vaccination. In nucleotide form, the sequence is TGTGCCAGCAGCGACGGCCAAGAGGGCGGCTACACCTTC. Its protein is CASSDGQEGGYTF.